The sequence of this TCR beta chain was determined in a study of beta chain features in type 1 diabetes. All of the isolated RNA was reverse transcribed, so expressed TCRB transcripts were sequenced. The data were produced by immunoSEQ multiplex PCR, yet TCRdb's version contains in-frame clones alone and is incomplete. Among around 300,000 clones, roughly 11% were seen once, and the ten largest hold 0.015%. The CDR3 runs to 17 residues. The sample taken for sequencing was naive CD4+ T cells from blood. The sequence was obtained from a woman aged 30 to 39 in good health. The chain is built from TRBV12-1 and TRBJ2-5; the D call TRBD2 from the table was never checked on the DNA. TRBV12-1 is shown as a pseudogene. The CDR3 DNA reads as TGTGCCAGCAGCTCAAACGCGGGACTAGCGGGAGGCGAGACCCAGTACTTC. It codes for CASSSNAGLAGGETQYF.